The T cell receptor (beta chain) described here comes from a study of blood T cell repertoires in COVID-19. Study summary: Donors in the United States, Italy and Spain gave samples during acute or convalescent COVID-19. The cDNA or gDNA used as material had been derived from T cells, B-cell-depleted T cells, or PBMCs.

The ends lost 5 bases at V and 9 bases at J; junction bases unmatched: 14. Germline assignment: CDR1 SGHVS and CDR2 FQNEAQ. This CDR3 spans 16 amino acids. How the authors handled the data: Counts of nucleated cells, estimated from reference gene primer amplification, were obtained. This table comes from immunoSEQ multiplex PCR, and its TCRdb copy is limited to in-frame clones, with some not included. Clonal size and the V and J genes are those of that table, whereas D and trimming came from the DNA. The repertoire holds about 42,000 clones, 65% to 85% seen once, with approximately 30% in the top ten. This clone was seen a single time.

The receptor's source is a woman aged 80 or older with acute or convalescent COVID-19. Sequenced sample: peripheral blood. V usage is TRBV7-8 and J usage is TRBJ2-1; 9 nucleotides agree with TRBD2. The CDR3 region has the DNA TGTGCCAGCAGCCCTTGGGGGCGGGAGGGCCGTGGTGAGCAGTTCTTC. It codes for CASSPWGREGRGEQFF.